This T cell receptor (beta chain) was obtained from a study of radiotherapy plus CTLA-4 blockade in lung cancer. Study at large: In under 20% of patients, objective responses were seen; 31% had disease control.

Between the trimmed V and J ends, which lost 4 bases and 5 bases, there was a span of 8 bases. This CDR3 is built from 12 residues. Germline CDR1 SGHAT, CDR2 FQNNGV. Libraries were prepared by immunoSEQ multiplex PCR; TCRdb keeps only in-frame clonotypes and omits some of them. The sample consists of some 70,000 clones, about 85% of them appearing once. This clone appeared a few times. The V call is TRBV11-2, the J call TRBJ1-1; no clear D. This clonotype was sampled from a human donor with non-small cell lung cancer who had a partial response to radiotherapy plus ipilimumab. The sample was peripheral blood, taken from a patient treated with radiotherapy plus ipilimumab. CDR3 sequence: CASSSLTTEAFF. The CDR3 bases are TGTGCCAGCAGCTCCCTGACAACTGAAGCTTTCTTT. The full variable domain, rest sourced from reference TRBV11-2 and TRBJ1-1, is EAGVAQSPRYKIIEKRQSVAFWCNPISGHATLYWYQQILGQGPKLLIQFQNNGVVDDSQLPKDRFSAERLKGVDSTLKIQPAKLEDSAVYLCASSSLTTEAFFGQGTRLTVV.